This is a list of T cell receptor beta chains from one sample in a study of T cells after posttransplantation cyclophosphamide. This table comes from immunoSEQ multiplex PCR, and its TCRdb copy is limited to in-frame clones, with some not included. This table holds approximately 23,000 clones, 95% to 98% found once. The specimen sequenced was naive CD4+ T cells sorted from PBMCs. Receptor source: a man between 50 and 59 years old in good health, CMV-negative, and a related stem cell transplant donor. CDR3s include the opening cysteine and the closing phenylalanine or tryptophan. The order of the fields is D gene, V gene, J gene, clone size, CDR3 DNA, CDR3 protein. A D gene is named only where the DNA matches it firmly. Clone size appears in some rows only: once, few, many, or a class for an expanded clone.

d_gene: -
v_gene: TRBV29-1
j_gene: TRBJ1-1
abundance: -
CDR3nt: TGCAGCGTTGTATACAGGGCGAACACTGAAGCTTTCTTT
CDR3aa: CSVVYRANTEAFF

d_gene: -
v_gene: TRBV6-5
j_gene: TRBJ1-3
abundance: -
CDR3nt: TGTGCCTGCAGGGACGGGAGGTCTGGAAACACCATATATTTT
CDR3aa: CACRDGRSGNTIYF

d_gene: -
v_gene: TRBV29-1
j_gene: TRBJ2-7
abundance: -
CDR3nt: TGCAGCGTTGCGGAGCAAGGGGCCCGTTACGAGCAGTACTTC
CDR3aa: CSVAEQGARYEQYF

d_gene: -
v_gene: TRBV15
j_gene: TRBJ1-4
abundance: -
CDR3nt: TGTGCCACCAGCAGGGGGGGGGCAACTAATGAAAAACTGTTTTTT
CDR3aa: CATSRGGATNEKLFF

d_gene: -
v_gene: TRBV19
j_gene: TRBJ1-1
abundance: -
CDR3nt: TGTGCCAGTACTACCTCGGGGACTACGAACACTGAAGCTTTCTTT
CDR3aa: CASTTSGTTNTEAFF

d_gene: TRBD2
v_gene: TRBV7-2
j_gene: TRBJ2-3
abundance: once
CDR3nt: TGTGCCAGCAGCTTACTAGCGGGGGGATTTAAGTATTTT
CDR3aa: CASSLLAGGFKYF

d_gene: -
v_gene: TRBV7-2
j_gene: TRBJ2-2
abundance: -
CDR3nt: TGTGCCAGCAGCTTAGTGGGGGGTCGCGGCACCGGGGAGCTGTTTTTT
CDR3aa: CASSLVGGRGTGELFF

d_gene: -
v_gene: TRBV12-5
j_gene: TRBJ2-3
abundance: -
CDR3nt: TGTGCTAGTGGTTTGGCCCAGGGCGCAGATACGCAGTATTTT
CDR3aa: CASGLAQGADTQYF

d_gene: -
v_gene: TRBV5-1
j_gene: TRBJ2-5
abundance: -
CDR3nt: TGCGCCAGCAGAGTCGCGCAAGAGACCCAGTACTTC
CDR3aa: CASRVAQETQYF

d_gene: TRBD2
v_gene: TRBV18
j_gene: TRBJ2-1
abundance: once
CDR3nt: TGTGCCAGCTCACCAATTAGCGGGTCTGGCAATGAGCAGTTCTTC
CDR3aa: CASSPISGSGNEQFF

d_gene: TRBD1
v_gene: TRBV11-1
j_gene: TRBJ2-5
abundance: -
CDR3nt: TGTGCCAGCAGCCCGGGACAGGGGTCGGGAGAGACCCAGTACTTC
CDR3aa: CASSPGQGSGETQYF

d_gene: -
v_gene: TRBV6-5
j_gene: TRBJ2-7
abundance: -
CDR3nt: TGTGCCAGCAGTTATCGGAGTGGGCAGGGCTCCTACGAGCAGTACTTC
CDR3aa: CASSYRSGQGSYEQYF

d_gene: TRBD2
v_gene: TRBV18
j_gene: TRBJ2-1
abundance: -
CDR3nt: TGTGCCAGCTCACCAGGGGCGGGGGAGAACAATGAGCAGTTCTTC
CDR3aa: CASSPGAGENNEQFF

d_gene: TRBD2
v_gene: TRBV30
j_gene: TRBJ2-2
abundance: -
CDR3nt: TGTGCCTGGAGTGGGCTAGCGGGAGCCGCCGGGGAGCTGTTTTTT
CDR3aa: CAWSGLAGAAGELFF

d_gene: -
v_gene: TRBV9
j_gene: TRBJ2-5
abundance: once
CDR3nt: TGTGCCAGCAACATTCGCGGGGCGGTTGCAGAGACCCAGTACTTC
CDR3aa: CASNIRGAVAETQYF

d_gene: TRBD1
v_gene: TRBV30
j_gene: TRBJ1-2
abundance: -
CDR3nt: TGTGCCTGGAGTCCAGGGACAGGGCACTACACCTTC
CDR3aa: CAWSPGTGHYTF

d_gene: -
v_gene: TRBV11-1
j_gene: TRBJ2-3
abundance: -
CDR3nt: TGTGCCAGCAGCTTTTCGGTAGATACGCAGTATTTT
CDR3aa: CASSFSVDTQYF

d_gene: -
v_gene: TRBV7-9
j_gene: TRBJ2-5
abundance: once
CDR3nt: TGTGCCAGCAGCTTAGCGGGAGGACGGAAGAAAGAGACCCAGTACTTC
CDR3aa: CASSLAGGRKKETQYF

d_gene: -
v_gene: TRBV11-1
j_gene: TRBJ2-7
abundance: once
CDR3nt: TGTGCCAGCAGCTCCTCCTCAGACTACGAGCAGTACTTC
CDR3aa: CASSSSSDYEQYF

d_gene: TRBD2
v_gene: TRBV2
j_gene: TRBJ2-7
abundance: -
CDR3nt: TGTGCCAGCAGTGAAGCGCTTGGACTAGCGGGTTTCTCCTACGAGCAGTACTTC
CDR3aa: CASSEALGLAGFSYEQYF

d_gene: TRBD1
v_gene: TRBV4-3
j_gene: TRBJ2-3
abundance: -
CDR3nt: TGCGCCAGCAGCCTTCTACAGGGGGGCGCAGATACGCAGTATTTT
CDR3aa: CASSLLQGGADTQYF

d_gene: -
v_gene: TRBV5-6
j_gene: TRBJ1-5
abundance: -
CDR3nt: TGTGCCAGCAGCCACCTACAGGGCGCCCTGGGCAATCAGCCCCAGCATTTT
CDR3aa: CASSHLQGALGNQPQHF

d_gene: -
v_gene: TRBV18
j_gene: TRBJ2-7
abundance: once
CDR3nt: TGTGCCAGCTCACCACCCGGTTCATCTTCCTACGAGCAGTACTTC
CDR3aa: CASSPPGSSSYEQYF

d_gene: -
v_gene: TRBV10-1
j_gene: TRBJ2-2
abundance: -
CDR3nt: TGCGCCAGCAAGGACAGTAACACCGGGGAGCTGTTTTTT
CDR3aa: CASKDSNTGELFF

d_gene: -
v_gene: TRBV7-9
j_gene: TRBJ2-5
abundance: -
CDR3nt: TGTGCCAGCACCTCTAGGGGAGAGACCCAGTACTTC
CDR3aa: CASTSRGETQYF

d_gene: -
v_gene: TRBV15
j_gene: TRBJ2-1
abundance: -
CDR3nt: TGTGCCACCAGTGCGGGGCCCTACAATGAGCAGTTCTTC
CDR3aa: CATSAGPYNEQFF

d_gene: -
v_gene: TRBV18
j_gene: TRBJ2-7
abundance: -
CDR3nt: TGTGCCAGCTCAACCGGGGTCACGGTCTACGAGCAGTACTTC
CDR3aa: CASSTGVTVYEQYF

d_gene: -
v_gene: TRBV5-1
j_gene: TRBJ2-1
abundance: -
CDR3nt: TGCGCCAGCAGCCCGACTACGTACAATGAGCAGTTCTTC
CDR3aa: CASSPTTYNEQFF

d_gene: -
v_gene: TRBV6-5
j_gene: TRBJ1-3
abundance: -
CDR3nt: TGTGCCAGCAGAGGTCCGGGAGCCGGAAACACCATATATTTT
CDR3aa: CASRGPGAGNTIYF

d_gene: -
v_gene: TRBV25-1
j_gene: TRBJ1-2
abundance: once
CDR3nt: TGTGCCAGCCGGAGGGACGACCTCTATGGCTACACCTTC
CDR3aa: CASRRDDLYGYTF

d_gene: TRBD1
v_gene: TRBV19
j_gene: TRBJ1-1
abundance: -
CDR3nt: TGTGCCAGTAGTATCCGGGACAGCCCTAAGGGGACTGAAGCTTTCTTT
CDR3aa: CASSIRDSPKGTEAFF

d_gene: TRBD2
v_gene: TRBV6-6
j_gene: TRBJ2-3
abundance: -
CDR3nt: TGTGCCAGCAGCCCGGCTAGCGGGGTAACGGATACGCAGTATTTT
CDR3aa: CASSPASGVTDTQYF

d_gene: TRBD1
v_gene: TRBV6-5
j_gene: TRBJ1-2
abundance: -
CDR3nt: TGTGCCAGCAGCCGAACAGGGGTCGGCTATGGCTACACCTTC
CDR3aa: CASSRTGVGYGYTF

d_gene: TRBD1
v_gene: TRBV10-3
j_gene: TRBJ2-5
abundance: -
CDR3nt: TGTGCCATCAGTACCAGGGGGCCGGAGACCCAGTACTTC
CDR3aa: CAISTRGPETQYF

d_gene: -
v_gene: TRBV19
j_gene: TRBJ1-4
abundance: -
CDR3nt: TGTGCCAGTAGCTGGCAGGCAACTAATGAAAAACTGTTTTTT
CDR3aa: CASSWQATNEKLFF

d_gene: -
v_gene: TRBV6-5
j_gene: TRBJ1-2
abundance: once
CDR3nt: TGTGCCAGCAGTTACTCCAGTTTGTCCCCTAACTATGGCTACACCTTC
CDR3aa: CASSYSSLSPNYGYTF

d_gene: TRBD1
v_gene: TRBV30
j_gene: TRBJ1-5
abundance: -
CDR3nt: TGTGCCTTTGACAGGGATCGTCAGCCCCAGCATTTT
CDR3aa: CAFDRDRQPQHF

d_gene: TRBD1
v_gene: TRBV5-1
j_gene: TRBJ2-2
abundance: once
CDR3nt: TGCGCCAGCAGCTTTGGGGACAGCCTCAGGGAGCTGTTTTTT
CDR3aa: CASSFGDSLRELFF

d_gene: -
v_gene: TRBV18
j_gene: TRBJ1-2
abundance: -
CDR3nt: TGTGCCAGCGGCGGTCCTTCGCTCTATGGCTACACCTTC
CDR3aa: CASGGPSLYGYTF

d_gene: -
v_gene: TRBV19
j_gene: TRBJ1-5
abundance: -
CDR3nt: TGTGCCAGTAGTATTGCAGGGAAGAGCAATCAGCCCCAGCATTTT
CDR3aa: CASSIAGKSNQPQHF

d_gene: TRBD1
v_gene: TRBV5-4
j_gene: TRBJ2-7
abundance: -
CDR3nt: TGTGCCAGCAGCCTCACAGGGGGCCTCAACTCCTACGAGCAGTACTTC
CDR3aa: CASSLTGGLNSYEQYF